This T cell receptor (beta chain) was profiled in a study of OX40 agonist ivuxolimab in advanced cancers. Whole-study context: Around 40% of patients had received prior checkpoint inhibitor therapy. Findings and caveats of the study: Expanded clones belonging to CD8+ T cells outnumbered, on average, those of CD4+.

As to this clone: Its antigen is unknown.

The assay was immunoSEQ multiplex PCR, and TCRdb's table has in-frame clones only and misses some. The sample has 40,000 or so clones; approximately 84% are singletons. Trimming left V 7 bases short and J 2 bases short, with 15 bases between. The V gene's germline CDR1 is SGDLS and CDR2 YYNGEE. CDR3 size: 14 residues. V usage is TRBV9 and J usage is TRBJ1-2; D not resolved. The sequence was collected from an adult with an advanced solid tumor such as melanoma, head and neck, liver or kidney cancer. The material was CD4+ or CD8+ T cells sorted from blood, obtained in a trial of the OX40 agonist ivuxolimab. The CDR3 sequence: CASSLTQRNYGYTF. CDR3 bases: TGTGCCAGCTCCCTCACCCAGCGCAACTATGGCTACACCTTC.